These T cell receptor beta chains were read from a single sample in a study of response to subunit inactivated influenza vaccine. In TCRdb, the RT-PCR reads were re-called with MiXCR into one record per CDR3 protein. The sample lists over 750,000 distinct CDR3 sequences; around 21% were seen once. Source: PBMCs from blood, taken 5 days after vaccination. Receptors originate from a man aged 50-60 years who received an inactivated influenza vaccine. Each CDR3 is given with its conserved first and last residue. Each record gives: clone size, J gene, V gene, D gene, CDR3 protein, CDR3 DNA. D genes are given only for firm matches. Clone size is given for some rows only: seen once, a few or many times, or a class if the clone is expanded.

abundance: many; j_gene: TRBJ2-2; v_gene: TRBV4-1; d_gene: NA; CDR3aa: CASSQGNTGELFF; CDR3nt: TGTGCCAGCAGCCAGGGGAACACCGGGGAGCTGTTTTTT
abundance: NA; j_gene: TRBJ2-7; v_gene: TRBV27; d_gene: NA; CDR3aa: CASGLPYEQYF; CDR3nt: TGTGCCAGCGGGCTTCCATACGAGCAGTACTTC
abundance: NA; j_gene: TRBJ2-4; v_gene: TRBV6-2/TRBV6-3; d_gene: NA; CDR3aa: CASTDQGGNIQYF; CDR3nt: TGTGCCAGCACCGACCAGGGGGGAAACATTCAGTACTTC
abundance: NA; j_gene: TRBJ2-1; v_gene: TRBV5-5; d_gene: TRBD2; CDR3aa: CASSLAERDHHEQFF; CDR3nt: TGTGCCAGCAGCTTGGCCGAGCGGGATCACCATGAGCAGTTCTTC
abundance: NA; j_gene: TRBJ1-6; v_gene: TRBV7-2; d_gene: TRBD1; CDR3aa: CASSLATGLDSPLHF; CDR3nt: TGTGCCAGCAGCTTAGCGACAGGGCTTGATTCACCCCTCCACTTT
abundance: NA; j_gene: TRBJ2-5; v_gene: TRBV4-2; d_gene: TRBD2; CDR3aa: CASSQDRAGGTETQYF; CDR3nt: TGTGCCAGCAGCCAAGATCGGGCGGGGGGGACAGAGACCCAGTACTTC
abundance: NA; j_gene: TRBJ1-6; v_gene: TRBV20-1; d_gene: TRBD1; CDR3aa: CSARGVGDRCHF; CDR3nt: TGCAGTGCTAGAGGGGTAGGGGACAGATGCCACTTT
abundance: NA; j_gene: TRBJ2-3; v_gene: TRBV4-2; d_gene: TRBD2; CDR3aa: CASSPEAGITDTQYF; CDR3nt: TGTGCCAGCAGCCCAGAAGCGGGGATCACAGATACGCAGTATTTT
abundance: NA; j_gene: TRBJ2-5; v_gene: TRBV6-1; d_gene: NA; CDR3aa: CASTELGTETQYF; CDR3nt: TGTGCCAGCACCGAACTAGGCACGGAGACCCAGTACTTC
abundance: NA; j_gene: TRBJ2-7; v_gene: TRBV9; d_gene: TRBD1; CDR3aa: CASSAEGQGAEQYF; CDR3nt: TGTGCCAGCAGCGCCGAGGGACAGGGGGCTGAGCAGTACTTC
abundance: few; j_gene: TRBJ2-1; v_gene: TRBV20-1; d_gene: TRBD2; CDR3aa: CSPRVPSGGNYNEQFF; CDR3nt: TGCAGTCCCAGGGTTCCTAGCGGGGGAAACTACAATGAGCAGTTCTTC
abundance: NA; j_gene: TRBJ2-3; v_gene: TRBV2; d_gene: TRBD1; CDR3aa: CASRQQGGSTDTQYF; CDR3nt: TGTGCCAGCAGACAACAGGGGGGAAGCACAGATACGCAGTATTTT
abundance: few; j_gene: TRBJ2-7; v_gene: TRBV10-3; d_gene: NA; CDR3aa: CAISRSYEQYF; CDR3nt: TGTGCCATCAGTCGGTCTTACGAGCAGTACTTC
abundance: many; j_gene: TRBJ2-3; v_gene: TRBV24-1; d_gene: NA; CDR3aa: CATSEQDTQYF; CDR3nt: TGTGCCACCAGTGAACAGGATACGCAGTATTTT
abundance: NA; j_gene: TRBJ2-1; v_gene: TRBV29-1; d_gene: NA; CDR3aa: CSVEQTTNPFYNEQFF; CDR3nt: TGCAGCGTTGAACAAACTACCAATCCCTTCTACAATGAGCAGTTCTTC
abundance: NA; j_gene: TRBJ2-3; v_gene: TRBV20-1; d_gene: TRBD2; CDR3aa: CSARLAGRADTQYF; CDR3nt: TGCAGTGCTAGACTAGCGGGGCGGGCAGATACGCAGTATTTT
abundance: many; j_gene: TRBJ2-4; v_gene: TRBV29-1; d_gene: TRBD2; CDR3aa: CSVKGTGGNIQYF; CDR3nt: TGCAGCGTTAAAGGTACGGGAGGAAACATTCAGTACTTC
abundance: NA; j_gene: TRBJ2-2; v_gene: TRBV9; d_gene: NA; CDR3aa: CASSVGAGPLGELFF; CDR3nt: TGTGCCAGCAGCGTAGGGGCAGGCCCTCTCGGGGAGCTGTTTTTT
abundance: NA; j_gene: TRBJ2-5; v_gene: TRBV10-3; d_gene: TRBD1; CDR3aa: CAISEMGQQETQYF; CDR3nt: TGTGCCATCAGTGAGATGGGACAGCAAGAGACCCAGTACTTC
abundance: NA; j_gene: TRBJ2-2; v_gene: TRBV5-6; d_gene: NA; CDR3aa: CASSFLEDTGELFF; CDR3nt: TGTGCCAGCAGCTTTCTCGAGGACACCGGGGAGCTGTTTTTT
abundance: NA; j_gene: TRBJ1-2; v_gene: TRBV20-1; d_gene: NA; CDR3aa: CSARRLRLYGYTF; CDR3nt: TGCAGTGCTAGACGACTGCGCCTCTATGGCTACACCTTC
abundance: NA; j_gene: TRBJ1-1; v_gene: TRBV20-1; d_gene: NA; CDR3aa: CSALTAGTEAFF; CDR3nt: TGCAGTGCTCTAACGGCGGGTACTGAAGCTTTCTTT
abundance: few; j_gene: TRBJ1-2; v_gene: TRBV7-9; d_gene: NA; CDR3aa: CASIPRGDSGYGYTF; CDR3nt: TGTGCCAGCATCCCTCGAGGGGATTCGGGATATGGCTACACCTTC
abundance: NA; j_gene: TRBJ2-5; v_gene: TRBV6-5; d_gene: NA; CDR3aa: CASSYVAGETQYF; CDR3nt: TGTGCCAGCAGTTACGTTGCGGGGGAGACCCAGTACTTC
abundance: NA; j_gene: TRBJ2-1; v_gene: TRBV15; d_gene: NA; CDR3aa: CATCMGGISYNEQFF; CDR3nt: TGTGCCACCTGCATGGGGGGAATCTCCTACAATGAGCAGTTCTTC
abundance: NA; j_gene: TRBJ2-1; v_gene: TRBV4-3; d_gene: NA; CDR3aa: CASSQENLGGVAAYNEQFF; CDR3nt: TGCGCCAGCAGCCAAGAGAACCTCGGAGGGGTAGCGGCCTACAATGAGCAGTTCTTC
abundance: few; j_gene: TRBJ2-1; v_gene: TRBV20-1; d_gene: NA; CDR3aa: CSAGDSYNEQFF; CDR3nt: TGCAGTGCTGGCGACTCGTACAATGAGCAGTTCTTC
abundance: NA; j_gene: TRBJ2-7; v_gene: TRBV20-1; d_gene: NA; CDR3aa: CSVSIGTKVFEQYF; CDR3nt: TGCAGTGTGAGTATCGGGACGAAGGTTTTCGAGCAGTACTTC
abundance: NA; j_gene: TRBJ2-7; v_gene: TRBV29-1; d_gene: NA; CDR3aa: CSVARGGLYEQYF; CDR3nt: TGCAGCGTTGCAAGGGGGGGCCTCTACGAGCAGTACTTC
abundance: NA; j_gene: TRBJ1-5; v_gene: TRBV5-6; d_gene: NA; CDR3aa: CASSLHRGGKNQPQHF; CDR3nt: TGTGCCAGCAGCTTGCATCGAGGAGGGAAAAATCAGCCCCAGCATTTT
abundance: few; j_gene: TRBJ2-1; v_gene: TRBV11-2; d_gene: NA; CDR3aa: CASSFRGPGQFF; CDR3nt: TGTGCCAGCAGCTTCCGGGGCCCAGGGCAGTTCTTC
abundance: many; j_gene: TRBJ2-4; v_gene: TRBV28; d_gene: NA; CDR3aa: CASSFGGVAKNIQYF; CDR3nt: TGTGCCAGCAGTTTTGGCGGCGTAGCCAAAAACATTCAGTACTTC
abundance: many; j_gene: TRBJ2-1; v_gene: TRBV20-1; d_gene: NA; CDR3aa: CSARRQDGNNEQFF; CDR3nt: TGCAGTGCTAGGCGACAGGACGGAAACAATGAGCAGTTCTTC
abundance: NA; j_gene: TRBJ1-1; v_gene: TRBV5-1; d_gene: TRBD1; CDR3aa: CASSSTGVAEAFF; CDR3nt: TGCGCCAGCAGCTCGACAGGGGTAGCTGAAGCTTTCTTT
abundance: NA; j_gene: TRBJ1-2; v_gene: TRBV5-1; d_gene: TRBD1; CDR3aa: CASSISSGQGGYGYTF; CDR3nt: TGCGCCAGCAGCATAAGTTCGGGACAGGGGGGCTATGGCTACACCTTC
abundance: NA; j_gene: TRBJ2-1; v_gene: TRBV20-1; d_gene: NA; CDR3aa: CSATTGASNEQFF; CDR3nt: TGCAGTGCTACCACCGGGGCTTCCAATGAGCAGTTCTTC
abundance: NA; j_gene: TRBJ2-6; v_gene: TRBV5-1; d_gene: NA; CDR3aa: CASSLAWGRSF; CDR3nt: TGCGCCAGCAGCTTGGCCTGGGGCAGGTCCTTC
abundance: NA; j_gene: TRBJ2-7; v_gene: TRBV20-1; d_gene: NA; CDR3aa: CSAPPTVSISEQYF; CDR3nt: TGCAGTGCCCCCCCGACAGTGTCGATTAGCGAGCAGTACTTC
abundance: NA; j_gene: TRBJ2-7; v_gene: TRBV20-1; d_gene: NA; CDR3aa: CSASHIRGGGLWTYEQYF; CDR3nt: TGCAGTGCTAGTCACATCCGGGGTGGGGGCCTCTGGACCTACGAGCAGTACTTC
abundance: few; j_gene: TRBJ2-3; v_gene: TRBV20-1; d_gene: TRBD2; CDR3aa: CSATSGVTDTQYF; CDR3nt: TGCAGTGCAACTAGCGGGGTTACCGATACGCAGTATTTT
abundance: few; j_gene: TRBJ2-5; v_gene: TRBV5-1; d_gene: TRBD2; CDR3aa: CASSGRLAGEEETQYF; CDR3nt: TGCGCCAGCAGCGGACGACTAGCGGGGGAGGAAGAGACCCAGTACTTC
abundance: NA; j_gene: TRBJ2-7; v_gene: TRBV30; d_gene: NA; CDR3aa: CAWNQGLSYEQYF; CDR3nt: TGTGCCTGGAATCAGGGACTCTCCTACGAGCAGTACTTC
abundance: NA; j_gene: TRBJ1-2; v_gene: TRBV28; d_gene: NA; CDR3aa: CASSFTGFFYGYTF; CDR3nt: TGTGCCAGCAGTTTTACAGGATTCTTTTATGGCTACACCTTC
abundance: NA; j_gene: TRBJ1-2; v_gene: TRBV28; d_gene: NA; CDR3aa: CASSPFQTNYGYTF; CDR3nt: TGTGCCAGCAGTCCGTTCCAGACTAACTATGGCTACACCTTC
abundance: few; j_gene: TRBJ2-1; v_gene: TRBV6-1; d_gene: TRBD2; CDR3aa: CASSRSGTSGNEQFF; CDR3nt: TGTGCCAGCAGTCGCTCCGGGACTAGCGGCAATGAGCAGTTCTTC
abundance: NA; j_gene: TRBJ1-5; v_gene: TRBV24-1; d_gene: NA; CDR3aa: CATSDPLTGAPGPQHF; CDR3nt: TGTGCCACCAGTGATCCGCTAACCGGGGCCCCAGGGCCCCAGCATTTT